Listed below are T cell receptor beta chains from one sample, sequenced in a study of cytomegalovirus exposure and HLA in healthy donors. Generated by immunoSEQ multiplex PCR, the TCRdb table keeps only in-frame clones and is missing some. The table lists some 140,000 clones, more than 70% of them singletons. The sequenced material came from PBMCs. These receptors all come from a man in his thirties or forties in good health and CMV-seronegative. Each CDR3 is given with its conserved first and last residue. Each record gives: D gene, V gene, J gene, clone size, CDR3 DNA, CDR3 protein. The D gene is left open where the match is weak. The size entry is marked missing in some rows and otherwise reads once, few, many or a size class.

D gene: TRBD1; V gene: TRBV6-5; J gene: TRBJ1-4; clone size: -; CDR3 DNA: TGTGCCAGCAGTTACAGGGGGCGGGGGGATGAAAAACTGTTTTTT; CDR3 protein: CASSYRGRGDEKLFF
D gene: TRBD2; V gene: TRBV6-5; J gene: TRBJ2-1; clone size: -; CDR3 DNA: TGTGCCAGCACCCACACTGCGGGAGTCCACAATGAGCAGTTCTTC; CDR3 protein: CASTHTAGVHNEQFF
D gene: -; V gene: TRBV19; J gene: TRBJ2-7; clone size: -; CDR3 DNA: TGTGCCAGTAGTATGACAGGTCGTGGGGCCTACGAGCAGTACTTC; CDR3 protein: CASSMTGRGAYEQYF
D gene: TRBD1; V gene: TRBV5-1; J gene: TRBJ1-1; clone size: -; CDR3 DNA: TGCGCCAGCAGCACGGACAGGGGTGGGGTTTGGGCTTTCTTT; CDR3 protein: CASSTDRGGVWAFF
D gene: -; V gene: TRBV14; J gene: TRBJ2-3; clone size: -; CDR3 DNA: TGTGCCAGCAGCCTCAACACCTTCACAGATACGCAGTATTTT; CDR3 protein: CASSLNTFTDTQYF
D gene: TRBD1; V gene: TRBV6-6; J gene: TRBJ2-7; clone size: -; CDR3 DNA: TGTGCCAGCAGTCACATACCGGGACAGGCCTACGAGCAGTACTTC; CDR3 protein: CASSHIPGQAYEQYF
D gene: -; V gene: TRBV4-1; J gene: TRBJ2-7; clone size: -; CDR3 DNA: TGCGCCAGCAGCCAAGGACTATCCTACGAGCAGTACTTC; CDR3 protein: CASSQGLSYEQYF
D gene: TRBD1; V gene: TRBV28; J gene: TRBJ1-2; clone size: -; CDR3 DNA: TGTGCCAGCACCTACGACAGGGGCTATGGCTACACCTTC; CDR3 protein: CASTYDRGYGYTF
D gene: TRBD2; V gene: TRBV5-4; J gene: TRBJ2-3; clone size: -; CDR3 DNA: TGTGCCAGCAGTTCCCTAGCGGGAGCCAGCACAGATACGCAGTATTTT; CDR3 protein: CASSSLAGASTDTQYF
D gene: TRBD1; V gene: TRBV5-1; J gene: TRBJ2-7; clone size: -; CDR3 DNA: TGCGCCAGCAGCTTGGTCGGGACAGGGTATAGGGGAGACGAGCAGTACTTC; CDR3 protein: CASSLVGTGYRGDEQYF
D gene: TRBD1; V gene: TRBV14; J gene: TRBJ2-1; clone size: -; CDR3 DNA: TGTGCCAGCAGCCTGTGGACAGGGGGCAATGAGCAGTTCTTC; CDR3 protein: CASSLWTGGNEQFF
D gene: -; V gene: TRBV5-1; J gene: TRBJ2-1; clone size: -; CDR3 DNA: TGCGCCAGCAGCTTGGACCCTCTTTTTAGCAATGAGCAGTTCTTC; CDR3 protein: CASSLDPLFSNEQFF
D gene: -; V gene: TRBV10-2; J gene: TRBJ2-3; clone size: -; CDR3 DNA: TGCGCCAGCAGTGAGTCGATCGGAGATACGCAGTATTTT; CDR3 protein: CASSESIGDTQYF
D gene: TRBD2; V gene: TRBV4-1; J gene: TRBJ2-6; clone size: few; CDR3 DNA: TGCGCCAGCAGCCAAGTCCTAGCGGGAGGAATAGGAGCTGGGGCCAACGTCCTGACTTTC; CDR3 protein: CASSQVLAGGIGAGANVLTF
D gene: TRBD1; V gene: TRBV18; J gene: TRBJ1-4; clone size: -; CDR3 DNA: TGTGCCAGCTCACCAAGGACAGGGAGTGAAAAACTGTTTTTT; CDR3 protein: CASSPRTGSEKLFF
D gene: -; V gene: TRBV5-6; J gene: TRBJ1-2; clone size: once; CDR3 DNA: TGTGCCAGCAGCCCCGGTCTCTTAGGCTACACCTTC; CDR3 protein: CASSPGLLGYTF
D gene: -; V gene: TRBV7-9; J gene: TRBJ1-2; clone size: -; CDR3 DNA: TGTGCCAGCAGCTTAGTCACAGACCTCTATGGCTACACCTTC; CDR3 protein: CASSLVTDLYGYTF
D gene: -; V gene: TRBV6-1; J gene: TRBJ1-1; clone size: -; CDR3 DNA: TGTGCCAGCAGTGAAGCACTCGGAGCGGGGAACACTGAAGCTTTCTTT; CDR3 protein: CASSEALGAGNTEAFF
D gene: -; V gene: TRBV6-5; J gene: TRBJ2-1; clone size: few; CDR3 DNA: TGTGCCAGCAGTTATGGCGGAAACTCCTACAATGAGCAGTTCTTC; CDR3 protein: CASSYGGNSYNEQFF
D gene: -; V gene: TRBV7-6; J gene: TRBJ1-1; clone size: -; CDR3 DNA: TGTGCCAGCAGCACTACCGCAAACACTGAAGCTTTCTTT; CDR3 protein: CASSTTANTEAFF
D gene: TRBD1; V gene: TRBV27; J gene: TRBJ1-5; clone size: -; CDR3 DNA: TGTGCCAGCAGTTCCGCTCGGACAGGGGAGAATCAGCCCCAGCATTTT; CDR3 protein: CASSSARTGENQPQHF
D gene: -; V gene: TRBV5-4; J gene: TRBJ2-5; clone size: -; CDR3 DNA: TGTGCCAGCAGCGCCACCGGGAGCCCTTTTCAGACCCAGTACTTC; CDR3 protein: CASSATGSPFQTQYF
D gene: -; V gene: TRBV2; J gene: TRBJ2-2; clone size: -; CDR3 DNA: TGTGCCAGCAGCTATCAGGGGTTGGAGAACACCGGGGAGCTGTTTTTT; CDR3 protein: CASSYQGLENTGELFF
D gene: TRBD1; V gene: TRBV15; J gene: TRBJ2-7; clone size: few; CDR3 DNA: TGTGCCACCGGGCCGGGACAGAGCTCCTACGAGCAGTACTTC; CDR3 protein: CATGPGQSSYEQYF
D gene: TRBD1; V gene: TRBV28; J gene: TRBJ1-2; clone size: -; CDR3 DNA: TGTGCCATCAGAAGACAGGGCGGTGGCTACACCTTC; CDR3 protein: CAIRRQGGGYTF
D gene: TRBD2; V gene: TRBV2; J gene: TRBJ2-7; clone size: few; CDR3 DNA: TGTGCCAGCAGTTCGACTAGCGGGAAGTCCTACGAGCAGTACTTC; CDR3 protein: CASSSTSGKSYEQYF
D gene: -; V gene: TRBV6-1; J gene: TRBJ2-6; clone size: -; CDR3 DNA: TGTGCCAGCAGTGGAGCGCTACTGACGGGGGGGGCCAACGTCCTGACTTTC; CDR3 protein: CASSGALLTGGANVLTF
D gene: TRBD1; V gene: TRBV23-1; J gene: TRBJ2-2; clone size: once; CDR3 DNA: TGCGCCAGCAGTCAATCGGGGACAGGGGGCTGGACCGGGGAGCTGTTTTTT; CDR3 protein: CASSQSGTGGWTGELFF
D gene: TRBD1; V gene: TRBV6-1; J gene: TRBJ1-1; clone size: -; CDR3 DNA: TGTGCCAGCCAAACGGGACAGCTTGTAACTGAAGCTTTCTTT; CDR3 protein: CASQTGQLVTEAFF
D gene: -; V gene: TRBV11-3; J gene: TRBJ1-4; clone size: -; CDR3 DNA: TGTGCCAGCAGCCCCGACAGGTTTGCTAATGAAAAACTGTTTTTT; CDR3 protein: CASSPDRFANEKLFF
D gene: TRBD2; V gene: TRBV27; J gene: TRBJ2-3; clone size: -; CDR3 DNA: TGTGCCAGCAGCCAAATTAGGGGTGGCGGGAGTGGAGATACGCAGTATTTT; CDR3 protein: CASSQIRGGGSGDTQYF
D gene: -; V gene: TRBV30; J gene: TRBJ1-2; clone size: -; CDR3 DNA: TGTGCCTGGAGTGTACCCGGCGGGAACTATGGCTACACCTTC; CDR3 protein: CAWSVPGGNYGYTF
D gene: -; V gene: TRBV7-9; J gene: TRBJ2-6; clone size: -; CDR3 DNA: TGTGCCAGCAGCTTATGGCTCTCTGGGGCCAACGTCCTGACTTTC; CDR3 protein: CASSLWLSGANVLTF
D gene: -; V gene: TRBV6-5; J gene: TRBJ2-1; clone size: -; CDR3 DNA: TGTGCCAGCAGTTTCCGGGACTTATACAATGAGCAGTTCTTC; CDR3 protein: CASSFRDLYNEQFF
D gene: -; V gene: TRBV18; J gene: TRBJ1-5; clone size: few; CDR3 DNA: TGTGCCAGCTCTCCCCGGGGGTTTCGCAATCAGCCCCAGCATTTT; CDR3 protein: CASSPRGFRNQPQHF
D gene: TRBD2; V gene: TRBV27; J gene: TRBJ2-5; clone size: -; CDR3 DNA: TGTGCCAGCTGGGGACTAGCGGAGGGGGGGCAAGAGACCCAGTACTTC; CDR3 protein: CASWGLAEGGQETQYF
D gene: TRBD1; V gene: TRBV19; J gene: TRBJ1-1; clone size: -; CDR3 DNA: TGTGCCAGTAGTTCCGGGACAGGGTGGGGGGCTTTCTTT; CDR3 protein: CASSSGTGWGAFF
D gene: -; V gene: TRBV30; J gene: TRBJ2-7; clone size: -; CDR3 DNA: TGTGCCTGGAGCTTCACCCCTACCTACGAGCAGTACTTC; CDR3 protein: CAWSFTPTYEQYF
D gene: -; V gene: TRBV5-6; J gene: TRBJ2-1; clone size: few; CDR3 DNA: TGTGCCAGCAGCTTGTTCGGACTAAGCTCCTACAATGAGCAGTTCTTC; CDR3 protein: CASSLFGLSSYNEQFF
D gene: TRBD2; V gene: TRBV18; J gene: TRBJ2-7; clone size: -; CDR3 DNA: TGTGCCAGCTCACCAACTTCGGGAGGGGGGCACGAGCAGTACTTC; CDR3 protein: CASSPTSGGGHEQYF
D gene: TRBD2; V gene: TRBV27; J gene: TRBJ2-7; clone size: -; CDR3 DNA: TGTGCCAGCAGGAGGGACTACTCCTCCTACGAGCAGTACTTC; CDR3 protein: CASRRDYSSYEQYF
D gene: TRBD1; V gene: TRBV5-1; J gene: TRBJ2-5; clone size: -; CDR3 DNA: TGCGCCAGCAGCTTAACAGGGGGCGTGGGGTACCAAGAGACCCAGTACTTC; CDR3 protein: CASSLTGGVGYQETQYF
D gene: TRBD1; V gene: TRBV2; J gene: TRBJ1-4; clone size: -; CDR3 DNA: TGTGCCAGCAGTAACAGGGGGGGAACTAATGAAAAACTGTTTTTT; CDR3 protein: CASSNRGGTNEKLFF
D gene: -; V gene: TRBV4-1; J gene: TRBJ1-3; clone size: -; CDR3 DNA: TGCGCCAGCAGCCAAGATCAGGGGAGCTCTGGAAACACCATATATTTT; CDR3 protein: CASSQDQGSSGNTIYF
D gene: -; V gene: TRBV10-3; J gene: TRBJ1-1; clone size: -; CDR3 DNA: TGTGCCATCAGTGAGTCTTCTGGTCGGGGCACTGAAGCTTTCTTT; CDR3 protein: CAISESSGRGTEAFF
D gene: -; V gene: TRBV11-2; J gene: TRBJ2-7; clone size: few; CDR3 DNA: TGTGCCAGCAGCTTAGACCCCCAACAACAGGGACTATCCTACGAGCAGTACTTC; CDR3 protein: CASSLDPQQQGLSYEQYF
D gene: TRBD2; V gene: TRBV10-3; J gene: TRBJ2-7; clone size: -; CDR3 DNA: TGTGCCATCACGGGGGGAGCCACCTACGAGCAGTACTTC; CDR3 protein: CAITGGATYEQYF
D gene: TRBD1; V gene: TRBV30; J gene: TRBJ2-2; clone size: -; CDR3 DNA: TGTGCCTGGAGTTTGACAGGGTACTCCTCCGGGGAGCTGTTTTTT; CDR3 protein: CAWSLTGYSSGELFF
D gene: TRBD1; V gene: TRBV7-9; J gene: TRBJ1-2; clone size: -; CDR3 DNA: TGTGCCAGCAGCTTAGAGGGGGCGCTGGGCTACACCTTC; CDR3 protein: CASSLEGALGYTF
D gene: TRBD1; V gene: TRBV27; J gene: TRBJ1-5; clone size: -; CDR3 DNA: TGTGCCACGGGACAGGGGGCAGGGAATCAGCCCCAGCATTTT; CDR3 protein: CATGQGAGNQPQHF
D gene: -; V gene: TRBV25-1; J gene: TRBJ1-1; clone size: -; CDR3 DNA: TGTGCCAGCAGTCTGGCGGGGCAATCTTTCTTT; CDR3 protein: CASSLAGQSFF
D gene: TRBD2; V gene: TRBV28; J gene: TRBJ2-3; clone size: -; CDR3 DNA: TGTGCCAGCAGTTTAGGGGCTAGCGGTAGCACAGATACGCAGTATTTT; CDR3 protein: CASSLGASGSTDTQYF
D gene: -; V gene: TRBV7-7; J gene: TRBJ2-1; clone size: -; CDR3 DNA: TGTGCTAGCAGCTTAGGGCAGAACAATGAGCAGTTCTTC; CDR3 protein: CASSLGQNNEQFF
D gene: TRBD2; V gene: TRBV2; J gene: TRBJ2-7; clone size: few; CDR3 DNA: TGTGCCAGCAGTTCGCAGACTAGCGGGCCTTCCTACGAGCAGTACTTC; CDR3 protein: CASSSQTSGPSYEQYF
D gene: -; V gene: TRBV28; J gene: TRBJ2-3; clone size: -; CDR3 DNA: TGTGCCAGCAGTTTCGCCCGATCCGGGACTGATCTTAGCACAGATACGCAGTATTTT; CDR3 protein: CASSFARSGTDLSTDTQYF
D gene: TRBD1; V gene: TRBV19; J gene: TRBJ1-5; clone size: -; CDR3 DNA: TGTGCCAGTAGTTTGGGACAGGGTCTTAGGCAGCCCCAGCATTTT; CDR3 protein: CASSLGQGLRQPQHF
D gene: -; V gene: TRBV9; J gene: TRBJ2-3; clone size: -; CDR3 DNA: TGTGCCAGCAGCGCAAGCCCCCCGCCCAGCACAGATACGCAGTATTTT; CDR3 protein: CASSASPPPSTDTQYF
D gene: TRBD2; V gene: TRBV27; J gene: TRBJ2-7; clone size: -; CDR3 DNA: TGTGCCAGCAGTCCAAGGACTAGCGGGACCTACGAGCAGTACTTC; CDR3 protein: CASSPRTSGTYEQYF
D gene: TRBD1; V gene: TRBV6-5; J gene: TRBJ1-1; clone size: once; CDR3 DNA: TGTGCCAGCGCTGGGACAGCGGGTGAAGCTTTCTTT; CDR3 protein: CASAGTAGEAFF